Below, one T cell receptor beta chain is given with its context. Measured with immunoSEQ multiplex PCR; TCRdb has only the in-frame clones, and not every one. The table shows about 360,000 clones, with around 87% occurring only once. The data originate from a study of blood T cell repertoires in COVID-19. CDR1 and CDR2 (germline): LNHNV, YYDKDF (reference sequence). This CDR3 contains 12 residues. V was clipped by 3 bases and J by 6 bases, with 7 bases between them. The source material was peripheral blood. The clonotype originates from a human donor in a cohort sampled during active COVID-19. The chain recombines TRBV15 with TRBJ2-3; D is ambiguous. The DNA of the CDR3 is TGTGCCACCAGCAGGTCCCTCGATACGCAGTATTTT. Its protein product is CATSRSLDTQYF.